The 10 T cell receptor beta chains in this list originate from one sample, sequenced in a study of blood T cell repertoires in COVID-19. Method: immunoSEQ multiplex PCR; TCRdb's copy keeps in-frame clones and lacks some. The sample shows about 40,000 clones, about 88% of them seen only once. The sample consisted of peripheral blood. Every receptor here comes from a man aged 45-65 years in a cohort sampled during active COVID-19.

J is TRBJ2-5 and V is TRBV9; D is unclear. V was clipped by 0 bases and J by 2 bases, with 8 bases between them. CDR3 size: 14 residues. CDR1 and CDR2 (germline): SGDLS, YYNGEE. The DNA of the CDR3 is TGTGCCAGCAGCGTAGGAGTTCTTCAAGAGACCCAGTACTTC. Amino acids: CASSVGVLQETQYF. Filled out from reference TRBV9 and TRBJ2-5, the complete variable domain reads DSGVTQTPKHLITATGQRVTLRCSPRSGDLSVYWYQQSLDQGLQFLIQYYNGEERAKGNILERFSAQQFPDLHSELNLSSLELGDSALYFCASSVGVLQETQYFGPGTRLLVL.

The rearrangement links TRBV5-1 to TRBJ1-4; tentatively, D is TRBD1 (5 bases). Trimming cost V 1 base and J 7 bases, with 8 bases left between them. In germline, CDR1 is SGHRS, CDR2 YFSETQ. This CDR3 contains 13 residues. Here the CDR3 DNA reads TGCGCCAGCAGCTTGATGGGGGGTGAAAAACTGTTTTTT. It is translated as CASSLMGGEKLFF.

The J gene is TRBJ1-1, the V gene TRBV11-2, with TRBD1 identical over 7 bases. The ends lost 5 bases at V and 7 bases at J; junction bases unmatched: 4. CDR1 is SGHAT, CDR2 FQNNGV, per germline. This CDR3 contains 12 residues. The CDR3 sequence is CASSLDRYEAFF. CDR3 DNA: TGTGCCAGCAGCCTGGACAGGTATGAAGCTTTCTTT.

The rearrangement joins TRBV25-1 to TRBJ2-3, with 9 bases that match TRBD1. CDR3 length: 17 residues. J lost 0 bases, V lost 4 bases, and 8 bases had no gene match. Per the germline V gene, CDR1 is MGHDK and CDR2 is SYGVNS. The CDR3 bases are TGTGCCAGCAGTGGAACAGGGGGCCTTTCTAGCACAGATACGCAGTATTTT. This sequence encodes CASSGTGGLSSTDTQYF. The full variable domain, with the rest looked up from reference TRBV25-1 and TRBJ2-3, is EADIYQTPRYLVIGTGKKITLECSQTMGHDKMYWYQQDPGMELHLIHYSYGVNSTEKGDLSSESTVSRIRTEHFPLTLESARPSHTSQYLCASSGTGGLSSTDTQYFGPGTRLTVL.

This chain joins TRBV7-6 and TRBJ2-1; the match to TRBD2 covers 10 bases. CDR1 is SGHVS and CDR2 is FNYEAQ in the germline V gene. Trimming cost V 5 bases and J 6 bases; bases outside gene matches: 4. The CDR3 has 14 amino acids. CDR3 in DNA: TGTGCCAGCAGCAAACTAGCGGGGCTCAATGAGCAGTTCTTC. Translation: CASSKLAGLNEQFF.

This clone was detected a few times. CDR3 DNA sequence: TGCGCCAGCAGCGAAAGGGTTGGGACTAGCGGGGACCTTGAGCAGTTCTTC. Amino acid sequence: CASSERVGTSGDLEQFF. The V gene is TRBV4-3, the J gene TRBJ2-1, with TRBD2 matching 13 bases. CDR3 size: 17 residues. J was trimmed by 9 bases and V by 5 bases; bases with no gene match: 13. The V gene's germline CDR1 is LGHNA and CDR2 YSLEER.

V is TRBV3-1 (or the pseudogene TRBV3-2) and J is TRBJ2-7; the match to TRBD2 covers 7 bases. With V trimmed by 3 bases and J by 1 base, 12 bases remained unmatched. The length of the CDR3 is 17 residues. Germline CDR1 LGHDT, CDR2 YNNKEL (reference sequence). The CDR3 DNA reads as TGTGCCAGCAGCCAGTCCCCCGGGGGGATTTTTTCCTACGAGCAGTACTTC. This gives the protein CASSQSPGGIFSYEQYF.

The rearrangement uses TRBV12-3 or TRBV12-4 and TRBJ2-1; D is perhaps TRBD1 (5 bases). The CDR3 is 13 residues long. Between the trimmed V and J ends, which lost 7 bases and 5 bases, there was a span of 12 bases. This chain's CDR3 is CASNRLENNEQFF. The CDR3 coding sequence is TGTGCCAGCAACAGGCTAGAAAACAATGAGCAGTTCTTC.

The chain couples TRBV5-4 to TRBJ2-2, with TRBD2 identical over 9 bases. Germline V lookup: CDR1 SGHNT, CDR2 YYREEE (reference sequence). V lost 3 bases and J lost 5; bases outside the gene matches: 11. The CDR3 is made up of 17 amino acids. The CDR3 DNA follows: TGTGCCAGCAGCTCCCGGACTAGCGAGTTGCCTACCGGGGAGCTGTTTTTT. This gives the protein CASSSRTSELPTGELFF.

The chain combines TRBV5-1 with TRBJ2-1, with TRBD2 matching 12 bases. Germline V gene data show CDR1 as SGHRS and CDR2 as YFSETQ. CDR3 size: 18 residues. J gave up 3 bases and V 6 bases, and 13 bases lay outside the gene matches. DNA for the CDR3: TGCGCCAGCACCCGGACTAGCGGGATCCCTCTGGGCTACAATGAGCAGTTCTTC. Translation gives CASTRTSGIPLGYNEQFF.